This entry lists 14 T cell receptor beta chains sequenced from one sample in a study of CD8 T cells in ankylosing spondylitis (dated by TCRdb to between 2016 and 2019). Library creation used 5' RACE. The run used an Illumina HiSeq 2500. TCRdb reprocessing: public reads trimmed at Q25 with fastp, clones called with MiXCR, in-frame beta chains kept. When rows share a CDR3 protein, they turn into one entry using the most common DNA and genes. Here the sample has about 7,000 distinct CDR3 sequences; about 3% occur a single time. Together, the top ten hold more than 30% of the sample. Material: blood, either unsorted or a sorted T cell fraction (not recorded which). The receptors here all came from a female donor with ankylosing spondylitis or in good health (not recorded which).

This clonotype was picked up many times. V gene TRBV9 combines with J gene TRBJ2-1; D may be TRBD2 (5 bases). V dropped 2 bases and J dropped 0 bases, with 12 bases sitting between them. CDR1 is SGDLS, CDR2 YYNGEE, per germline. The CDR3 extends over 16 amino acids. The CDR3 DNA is TGTGCCAGCAGCGTTTTAGAGGACTTCTCCTACAATGAGCAGTTCTTC. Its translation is CASSVLEDFSYNEQFF.

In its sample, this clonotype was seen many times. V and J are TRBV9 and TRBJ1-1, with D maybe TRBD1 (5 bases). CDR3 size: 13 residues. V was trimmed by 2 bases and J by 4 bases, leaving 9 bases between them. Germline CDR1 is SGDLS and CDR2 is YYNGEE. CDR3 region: CASSVRGTTEAFF. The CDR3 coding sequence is TGTGCCAGCAGCGTTAGAGGGACCACTGAAGCTTTCTTT.

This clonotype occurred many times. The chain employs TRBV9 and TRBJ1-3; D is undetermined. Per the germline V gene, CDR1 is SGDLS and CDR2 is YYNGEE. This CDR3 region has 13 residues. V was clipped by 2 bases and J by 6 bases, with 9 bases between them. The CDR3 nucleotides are TGTGCCAGCAGCGTTGGGTTTGAAAACACCATATATTTT. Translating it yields CASSVGFENTIYF.

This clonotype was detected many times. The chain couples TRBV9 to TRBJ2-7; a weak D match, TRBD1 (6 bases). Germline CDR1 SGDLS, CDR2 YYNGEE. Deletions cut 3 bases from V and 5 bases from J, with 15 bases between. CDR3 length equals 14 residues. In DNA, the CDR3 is TGTGCCAGCAGCGCGGAACAGGGCATCGACGAGCAGTACTTC. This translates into CASSAEQGIDEQYF.

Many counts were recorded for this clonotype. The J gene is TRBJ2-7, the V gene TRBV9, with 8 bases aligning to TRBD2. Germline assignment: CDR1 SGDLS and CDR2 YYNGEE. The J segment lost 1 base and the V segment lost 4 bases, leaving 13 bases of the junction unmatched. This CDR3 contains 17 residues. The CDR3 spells CASSPPSSGGPSYEQYF. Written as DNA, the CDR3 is TGTGCCAGCAGCCCTCCGTCGTCGGGAGGGCCTTCCTACGAGCAGTACTTC.

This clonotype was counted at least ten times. The CDR3 DNA follows: TGTGCCAGCAGCCACGGGGGGGCCGCAGAGACCCAGTACTTC. Its translation is CASSHGGAAETQYF. The chain couples TRBV9 to TRBJ2-5, with 8 bases lining up with TRBD2. V trimming: 4 bases; J trimming: 4 bases; junction bases outside the gene matches: 6. CDR1 and CDR2 from the germline V gene are SGDLS and YYNGEE. The CDR3 length is 14 residues.

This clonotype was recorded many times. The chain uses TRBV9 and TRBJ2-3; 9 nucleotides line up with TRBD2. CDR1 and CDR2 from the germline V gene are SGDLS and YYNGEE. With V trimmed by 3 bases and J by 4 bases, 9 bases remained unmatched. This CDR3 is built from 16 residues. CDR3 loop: CASSASGTSFADTQYF. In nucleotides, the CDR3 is TGTGCCAGCAGCGCCTCCGGGACTAGCTTCGCAGATACGCAGTATTTT.

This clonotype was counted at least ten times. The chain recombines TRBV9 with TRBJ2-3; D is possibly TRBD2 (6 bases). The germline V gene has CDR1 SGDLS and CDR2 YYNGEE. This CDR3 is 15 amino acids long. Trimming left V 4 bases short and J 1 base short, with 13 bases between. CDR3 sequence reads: CASSPQRVGTDTQYF. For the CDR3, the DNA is TGTGCCAGCAGCCCACAGCGGGTTGGCACAGATACGCAGTATTTT. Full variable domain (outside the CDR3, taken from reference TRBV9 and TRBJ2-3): DSGVTQTPKHLITATGQRVTLRCSPRSGDLSVYWYQQSLDQGLQFLIQYYNGEERAKGNILERFSAQQFPDLHSELNLSSLELGDSALYFCASSPQRVGTDTQYFGPGTRLTVL.

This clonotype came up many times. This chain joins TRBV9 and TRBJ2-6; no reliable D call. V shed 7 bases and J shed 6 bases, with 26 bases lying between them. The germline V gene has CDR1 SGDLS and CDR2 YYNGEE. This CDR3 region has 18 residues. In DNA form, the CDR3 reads TGTGCCAGCGGCGAGAGAGGTTCCCCATATTGGGAGGCCAACGTCCTGACTTTC. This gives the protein CASGERGSPYWEANVLTF.

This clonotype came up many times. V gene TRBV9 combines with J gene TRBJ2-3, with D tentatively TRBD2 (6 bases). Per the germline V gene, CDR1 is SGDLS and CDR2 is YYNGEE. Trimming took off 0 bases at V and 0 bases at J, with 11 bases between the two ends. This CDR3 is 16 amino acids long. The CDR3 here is CASSVEAGPSTDTQYF. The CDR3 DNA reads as TGTGCCAGCAGCGTAGAAGCGGGCCCTAGCACAGATACGCAGTATTTT.

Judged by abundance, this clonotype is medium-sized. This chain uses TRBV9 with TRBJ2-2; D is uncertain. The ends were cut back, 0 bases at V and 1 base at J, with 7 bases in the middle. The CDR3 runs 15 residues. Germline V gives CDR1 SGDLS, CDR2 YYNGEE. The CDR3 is CASSVDRENTGELFF. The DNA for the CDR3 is TGTGCCAGCAGCGTAGACAGAGAGAACACCGGGGAGCTGTTTTTT. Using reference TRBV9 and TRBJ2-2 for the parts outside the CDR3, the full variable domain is DSGVTQTPKHLITATGQRVTLRCSPRSGDLSVYWYQQSLDQGLQFLIQYYNGEERAKGNILERFSAQQFPDLHSELNLSSLELGDSALYFCASSVDRENTGELFFGEGSRLTVL.

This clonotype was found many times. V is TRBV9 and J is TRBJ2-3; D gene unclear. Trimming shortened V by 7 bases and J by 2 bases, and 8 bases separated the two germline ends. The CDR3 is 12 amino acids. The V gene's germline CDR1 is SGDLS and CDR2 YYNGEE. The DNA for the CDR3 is TGTGCCAGCTCGGGTTACACAGATACGCAGTATTTT. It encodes CASSGYTDTQYF.

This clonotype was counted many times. CDR3 sequence: CASSVAGTGTDTQYF. The CDR3 nucleotides read TGTGCCAGCAGCGTAGCCGGCACTGGCACAGATACGCAGTATTTT. V and J are TRBV9 and TRBJ2-3; D call uncertain. The germline V gene encodes CDR1 SGDLS and CDR2 YYNGEE. CDR3 size: 15 residues. V lost 0 bases and J 1 base, leaving 9 bases between the germline ends.

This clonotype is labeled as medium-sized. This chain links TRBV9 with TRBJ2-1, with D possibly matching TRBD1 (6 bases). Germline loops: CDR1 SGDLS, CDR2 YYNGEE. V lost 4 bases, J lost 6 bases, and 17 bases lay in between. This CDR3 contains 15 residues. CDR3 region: CASSLGRGAGNEQFF. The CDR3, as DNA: TGTGCCAGCAGCTTAGGCAGGGGTGCGGGCAATGAGCAGTTCTTC.